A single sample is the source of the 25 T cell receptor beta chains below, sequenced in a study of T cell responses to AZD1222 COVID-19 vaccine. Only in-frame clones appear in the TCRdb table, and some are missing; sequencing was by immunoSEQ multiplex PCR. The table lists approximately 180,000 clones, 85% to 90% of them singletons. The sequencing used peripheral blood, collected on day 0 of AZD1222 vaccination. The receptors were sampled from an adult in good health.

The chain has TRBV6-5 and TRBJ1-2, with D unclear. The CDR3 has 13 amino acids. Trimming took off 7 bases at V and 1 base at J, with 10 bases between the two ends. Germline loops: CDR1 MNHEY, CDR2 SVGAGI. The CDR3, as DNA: TGTGCCAGCACCCCGGGCCGTAACTATGGCTACACCTTC. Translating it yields CASTPGRNYGYTF.

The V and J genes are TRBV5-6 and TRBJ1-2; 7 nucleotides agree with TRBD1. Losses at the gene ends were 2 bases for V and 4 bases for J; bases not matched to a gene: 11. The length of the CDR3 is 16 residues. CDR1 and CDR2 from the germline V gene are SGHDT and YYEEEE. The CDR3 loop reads CASSLSAGGPGYGYTF. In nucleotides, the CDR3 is TGTGCCAGCAGCTTAAGTGCAGGGGGTCCGGGCTATGGCTACACCTTC.

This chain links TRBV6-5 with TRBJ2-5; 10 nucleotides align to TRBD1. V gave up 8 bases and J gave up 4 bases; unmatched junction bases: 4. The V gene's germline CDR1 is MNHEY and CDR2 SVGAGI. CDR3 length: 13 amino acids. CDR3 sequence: CASCRDRGETQYF. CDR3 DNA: TGTGCCAGCTGCCGGGACAGGGGAGAGACCCAGTACTTC.

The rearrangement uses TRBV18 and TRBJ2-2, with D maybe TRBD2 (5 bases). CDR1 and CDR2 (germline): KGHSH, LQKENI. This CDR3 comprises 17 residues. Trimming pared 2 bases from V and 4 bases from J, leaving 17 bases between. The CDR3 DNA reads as TGTGCCAGCTCACCATTCAATGCAGGACTGGGCACCGGGGAGCTGTTTTTT. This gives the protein CASSPFNAGLGTGELFF.

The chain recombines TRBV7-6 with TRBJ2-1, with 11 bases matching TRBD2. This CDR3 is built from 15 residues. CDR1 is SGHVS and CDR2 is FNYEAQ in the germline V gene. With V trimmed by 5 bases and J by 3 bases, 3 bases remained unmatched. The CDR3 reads CASSLGLAGYNEQFF. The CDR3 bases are TGTGCCAGCAGCCTAGGACTAGCGGGCTACAATGAGCAGTTCTTC.

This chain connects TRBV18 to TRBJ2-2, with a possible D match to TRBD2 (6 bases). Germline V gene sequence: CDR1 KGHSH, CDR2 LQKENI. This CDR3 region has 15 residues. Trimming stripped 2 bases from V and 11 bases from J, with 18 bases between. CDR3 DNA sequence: TGTGCCAGCTCACCAATGTCTCTGGCGGGAAAAGAGCTGTTTTTT. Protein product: CASSPMSLAGKELFF. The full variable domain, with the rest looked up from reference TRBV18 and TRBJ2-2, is NAGVMQNPRHLVRRRGQEARLRCSPMKGHSHVYWYRQLPEEGLKFMVYLQKENIIDESGMPKERFSAEFPKEGPSILRIQQVVRGDSAAYFCASSPMSLAGKELFFGEGSRLTVL.

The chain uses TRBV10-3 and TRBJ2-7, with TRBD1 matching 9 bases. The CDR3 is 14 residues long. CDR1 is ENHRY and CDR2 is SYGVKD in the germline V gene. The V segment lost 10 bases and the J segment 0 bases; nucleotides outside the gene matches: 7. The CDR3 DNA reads TGTGCCACCGGGACAGGGACAAACTCCTACGAGCAGTACTTC. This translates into CATGTGTNSYEQYF.

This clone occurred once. This chain's CDR3 is CASSQEGGYNEKLFF. The DNA of the CDR3 is TGTGCCAGCAGCCAAGAAGGGGGGTATAATGAAAAACTGTTTTTT. The V call is TRBV3-1 (or the pseudogene TRBV3-2), the J call TRBJ1-4, with TRBD1 as a possible D gene (6 bases). The CDR3 runs to 15 residues. V was clipped by 0 bases and J by 4 bases, with 9 bases between them. Germline CDR1 LGHDT, CDR2 YNNKEL (reference sequence).

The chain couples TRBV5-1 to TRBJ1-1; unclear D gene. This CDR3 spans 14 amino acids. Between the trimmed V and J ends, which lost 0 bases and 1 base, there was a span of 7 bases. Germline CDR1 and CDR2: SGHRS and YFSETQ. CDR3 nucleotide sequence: TGCGCCAGCAGCTTGGGACAACAGAACACTGAAGCTTTCTTT. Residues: CASSLGQQNTEAFF.

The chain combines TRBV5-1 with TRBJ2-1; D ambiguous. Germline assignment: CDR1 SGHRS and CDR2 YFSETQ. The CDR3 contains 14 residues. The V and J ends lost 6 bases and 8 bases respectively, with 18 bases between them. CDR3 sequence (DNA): TGCGCCAGCACAGTCCTTCTAGGGTACGATGAGCAGTTCTTC. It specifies CASTVLLGYDEQFF.

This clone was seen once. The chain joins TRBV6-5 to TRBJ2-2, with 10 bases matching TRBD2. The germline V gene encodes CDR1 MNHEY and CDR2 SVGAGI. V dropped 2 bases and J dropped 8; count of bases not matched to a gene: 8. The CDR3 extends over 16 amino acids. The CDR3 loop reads CASSYRASGRRGELFF. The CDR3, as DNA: TGTGCCAGCAGTTACAGGGCTAGCGGGAGAAGAGGGGAGCTGTTTTTT.

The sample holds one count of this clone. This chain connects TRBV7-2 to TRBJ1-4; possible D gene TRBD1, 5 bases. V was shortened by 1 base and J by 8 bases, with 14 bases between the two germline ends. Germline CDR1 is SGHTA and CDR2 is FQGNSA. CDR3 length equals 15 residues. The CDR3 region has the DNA TGTGCCAGCAGCTTAGATGGGGCACCCAGCGAAAAACTGTTTTTT. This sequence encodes CASSLDGAPSEKLFF.

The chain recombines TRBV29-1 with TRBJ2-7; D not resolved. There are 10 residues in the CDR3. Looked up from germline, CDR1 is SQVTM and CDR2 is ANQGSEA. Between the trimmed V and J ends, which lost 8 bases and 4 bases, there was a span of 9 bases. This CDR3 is CSSSFYEQYF. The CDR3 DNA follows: TGCAGCTCCTCGTTTTACGAGCAGTACTTC.

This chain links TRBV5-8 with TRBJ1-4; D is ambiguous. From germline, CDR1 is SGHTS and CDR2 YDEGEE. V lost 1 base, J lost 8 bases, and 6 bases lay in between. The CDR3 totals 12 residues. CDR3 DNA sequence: TGTGCCAGCAGCTTGAGGACGGAAAAACTGTTTTTT. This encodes CASSLRTEKLFF.

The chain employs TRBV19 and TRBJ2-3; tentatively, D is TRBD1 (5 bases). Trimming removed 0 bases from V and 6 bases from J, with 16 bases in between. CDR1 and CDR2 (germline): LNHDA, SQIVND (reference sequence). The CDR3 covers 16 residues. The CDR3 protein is CASSIEGARAPDTQYF. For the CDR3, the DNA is TGTGCCAGTAGTATAGAAGGGGCTAGGGCCCCTGATACGCAGTATTTT.

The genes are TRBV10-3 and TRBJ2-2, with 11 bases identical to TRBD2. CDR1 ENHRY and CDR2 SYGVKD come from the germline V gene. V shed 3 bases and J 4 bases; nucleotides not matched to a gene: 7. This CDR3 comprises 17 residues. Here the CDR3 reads CAISEASTSGTTGELFF. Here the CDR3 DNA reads TGTGCCATCAGTGAAGCTTCGACTAGCGGGACCACCGGGGAGCTGTTTTTT.

CDR3 sequence: CASSPQEGNQPQHF. The CDR3 DNA sequence: TGTGCCAGCTCACCTCAGGAGGGCAATCAGCCCCAGCATTTT. The chain links TRBV18 to TRBJ1-5; no clear D. The CDR3 totals 14 residues. Germline V gene data show CDR1 as KGHSH and CDR2 as LQKENI. V lost 3 bases, J lost 2 bases, and 8 bases lay in between.

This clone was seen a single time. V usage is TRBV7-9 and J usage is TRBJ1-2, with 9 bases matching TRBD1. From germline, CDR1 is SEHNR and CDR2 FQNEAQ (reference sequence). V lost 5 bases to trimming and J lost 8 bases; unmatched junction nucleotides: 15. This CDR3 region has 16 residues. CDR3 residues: CASSKILGQGAEGYTF. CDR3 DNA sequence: TGTGCCAGCAGCAAAATTCTGGGACAGGGAGCGGAGGGCTACACCTTC.

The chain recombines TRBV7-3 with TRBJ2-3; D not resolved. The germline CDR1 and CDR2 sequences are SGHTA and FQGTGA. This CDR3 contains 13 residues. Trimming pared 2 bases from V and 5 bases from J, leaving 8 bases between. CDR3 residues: CASSLSVLDTQYF. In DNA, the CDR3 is TGTGCCAGCAGCTTATCGGTCCTAGATACGCAGTATTTT.

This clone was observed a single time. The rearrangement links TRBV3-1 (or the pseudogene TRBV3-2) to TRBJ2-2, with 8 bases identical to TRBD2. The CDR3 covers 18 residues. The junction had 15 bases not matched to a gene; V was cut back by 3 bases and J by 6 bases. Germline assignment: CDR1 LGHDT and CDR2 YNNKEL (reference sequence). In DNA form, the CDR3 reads TGTGCCAGCAGCCAGGGGACTAGACGACGCAATTACGCCGGGGAGCTGTTTTTT. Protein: CASSQGTRRRNYAGELFF.

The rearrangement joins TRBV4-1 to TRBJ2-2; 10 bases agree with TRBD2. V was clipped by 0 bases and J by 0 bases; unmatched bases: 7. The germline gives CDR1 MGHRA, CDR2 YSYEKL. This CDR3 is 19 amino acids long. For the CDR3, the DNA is TGCGCCAGCAGCCAAGAGTCCGGACTAGCGGAGGCGAACACCGGGGAGCTGTTTTTT. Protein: CASSQESGLAEANTGELFF.

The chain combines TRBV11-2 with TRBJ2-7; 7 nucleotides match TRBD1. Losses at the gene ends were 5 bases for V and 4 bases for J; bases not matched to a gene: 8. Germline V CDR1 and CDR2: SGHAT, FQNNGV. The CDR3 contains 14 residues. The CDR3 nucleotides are TGTGCCAGCAGCAGGACAGGCATGGCGTACGAGCAGTACTTC. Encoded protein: CASSRTGMAYEQYF.

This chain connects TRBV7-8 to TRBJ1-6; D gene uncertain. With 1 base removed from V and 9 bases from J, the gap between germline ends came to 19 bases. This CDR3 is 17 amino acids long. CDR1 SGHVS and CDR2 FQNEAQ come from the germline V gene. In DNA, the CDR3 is TGTGCCAGCAGCTTAGATGTCGGGTCTCTGCCGGGTTCACCCCTCCACTTT. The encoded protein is CASSLDVGSLPGSPLHF. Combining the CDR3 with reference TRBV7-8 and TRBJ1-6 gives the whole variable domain GAGVSQSPRYKVAKRGQDVALRCDPISGHVSLFWYQQALGQGPEFLTYFQNEAQLDKSGLPSDRFFAERPEGSVSTLKIQRTQQEDSAVYLCASSLDVGSLPGSPLHFGNGTRLTVT.

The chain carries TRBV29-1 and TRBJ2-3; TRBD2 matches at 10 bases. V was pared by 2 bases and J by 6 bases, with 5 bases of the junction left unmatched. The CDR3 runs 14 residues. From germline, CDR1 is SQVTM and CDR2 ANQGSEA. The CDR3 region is CSVELAGVRDTQYF. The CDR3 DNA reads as TGCAGCGTTGAACTAGCGGGAGTCAGGGATACGCAGTATTTT.

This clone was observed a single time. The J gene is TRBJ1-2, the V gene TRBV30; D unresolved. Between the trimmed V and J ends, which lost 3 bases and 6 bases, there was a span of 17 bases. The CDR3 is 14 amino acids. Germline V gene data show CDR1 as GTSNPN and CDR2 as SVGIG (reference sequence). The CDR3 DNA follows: TGTGCCTGGAGCTTTCACGGGGTTGGCGATGGCTACACCTTC. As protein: CAWSFHGVGDGYTF.